This T cell receptor beta chain was profiled in a study of shared clonotypes between healthy human individuals. Method: immunoSEQ multiplex PCR; TCRdb's copy keeps in-frame clones and lacks some. The profile shows about 560,000 clones, roughly 72% of them singletons. Comment on this clone: Its specificity is not known.

The CDR3 covers 13 residues. V was cut by 9 bases and J by 4 bases, with 14 bases left in between. Germline V CDR1 and CDR2: SGHNT, YYREEE (reference sequence). Study results and caveats: Donor clonotype sharing was expected to depend on sequencing depth. Collection of samples was limited to blood; tissue repertoires likely differ.

The sequenced material came from PBMCs. V and J are TRBV5-4 and TRBJ1-3, with no clear D. The TCR originated in a woman between 40 and 55 years old in good health. Some clones in this sample may be carry-over from other donors' samples. As DNA, the CDR3 is TGTGCCACCCATTCATCCCAAGGAAACACCATATATTTT. Amino acids: CATHSSQGNTIYF.